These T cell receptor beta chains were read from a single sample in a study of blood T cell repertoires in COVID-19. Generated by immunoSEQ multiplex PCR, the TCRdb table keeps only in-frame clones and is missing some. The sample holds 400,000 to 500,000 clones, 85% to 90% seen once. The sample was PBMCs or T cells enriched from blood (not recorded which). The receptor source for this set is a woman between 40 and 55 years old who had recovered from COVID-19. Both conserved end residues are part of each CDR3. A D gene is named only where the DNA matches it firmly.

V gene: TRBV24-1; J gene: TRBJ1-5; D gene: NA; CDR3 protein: CATSDPSRGGQPQHF; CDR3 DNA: TGTGCCACCAGTGACCCTTCAAGGGGAGGTCAGCCCCAGCATTTT
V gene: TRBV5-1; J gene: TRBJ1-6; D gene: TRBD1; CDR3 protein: CASSPRTGTNSPLHF; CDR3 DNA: TGCGCCAGCAGCCCCAGGACAGGGACCAATTCACCCCTCCACTTT
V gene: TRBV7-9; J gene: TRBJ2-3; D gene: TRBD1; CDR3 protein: CASTGTGSTDTQYF; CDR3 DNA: TGTGCCAGCACCGGGACAGGGAGCACAGATACGCAGTATTTT
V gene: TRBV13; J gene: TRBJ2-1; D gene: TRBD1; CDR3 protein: CASSLGPEASPGQGYNEQFF; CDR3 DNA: TGTGCCAGCAGCTTAGGCCCGGAAGCTTCTCCGGGACAGGGTTACAATGAGCAGTTCTTC
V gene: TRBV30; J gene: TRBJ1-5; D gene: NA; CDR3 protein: CAWSVQGNQPQHF; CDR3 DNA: TGTGCCTGGAGTGTACAGGGCAATCAGCCCCAGCATTTT
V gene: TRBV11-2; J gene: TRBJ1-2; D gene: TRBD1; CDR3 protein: CASSTGGYGYTF; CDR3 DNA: TGTGCCAGCAGCACAGGGGGGTATGGCTACACCTTC
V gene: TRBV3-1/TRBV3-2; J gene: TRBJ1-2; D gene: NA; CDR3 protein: CASSYEGVAMYGYTF; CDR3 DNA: TGTGCCAGCAGCTATGAAGGGGTCGCAATGTATGGCTACACCTTC
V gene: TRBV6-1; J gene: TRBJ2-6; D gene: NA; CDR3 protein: CASSDITSGANVLTF; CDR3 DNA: TGTGCCAGCAGTGATATCACTTCTGGGGCCAACGTCCTGACTTTC
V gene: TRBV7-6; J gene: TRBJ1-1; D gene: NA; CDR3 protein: CASSLMEGTEAFF; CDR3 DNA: TGTGCCAGCAGCTTGATGGAGGGCACTGAAGCTTTCTTT
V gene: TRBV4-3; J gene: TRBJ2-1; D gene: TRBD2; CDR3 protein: CASSQDSGRAGQFF; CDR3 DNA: TGCGCCAGCAGCCAAGATTCCGGGAGGGCGGGTCAGTTCTTC
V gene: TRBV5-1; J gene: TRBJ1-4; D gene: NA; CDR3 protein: CASSPVGQSTNEKLFF; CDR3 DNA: TGCGCCAGCAGCCCGGTTGGACAGTCAACTAATGAAAAACTGTTTTTT
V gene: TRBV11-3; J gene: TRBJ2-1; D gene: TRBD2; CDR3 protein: CASSLIASGALSNEQFF; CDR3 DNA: TGTGCCAGCAGCTTAATAGCTAGCGGGGCACTGAGCAATGAGCAGTTCTTC
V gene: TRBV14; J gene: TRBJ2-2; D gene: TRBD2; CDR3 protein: CASSPEAGLTGELFF; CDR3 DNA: TGTGCCAGCAGCCCCGAAGCGGGGCTAACCGGGGAGCTGTTTTTT
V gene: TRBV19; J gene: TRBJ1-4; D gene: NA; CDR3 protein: CASSTHPVSSREKLFF; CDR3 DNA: TGTGCCAGTAGTACCCACCCTGTGTCTTCCAGGGAAAAACTGTTTTTT
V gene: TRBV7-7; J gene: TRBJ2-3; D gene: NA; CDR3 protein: CASSLGLHTDTQYF; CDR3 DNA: TGTGCCAGCAGCTTGGGACTTCACACAGATACGCAGTATTTT
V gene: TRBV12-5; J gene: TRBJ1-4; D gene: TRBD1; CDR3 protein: CASGLAPGDSRGEKLFF; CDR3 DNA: TGTGCTAGTGGTTTGGCCCCGGGGGACAGTCGGGGTGAAAAACTGTTTTTT
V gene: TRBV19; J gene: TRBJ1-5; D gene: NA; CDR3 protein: CASSIGGGQGNQPQHF; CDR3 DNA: TGTGCCAGTAGTATAGGTGGCGGGCAAGGCAATCAGCCCCAGCATTTT
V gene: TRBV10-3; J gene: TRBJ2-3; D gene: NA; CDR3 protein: CAITSGDTQYF; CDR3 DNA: TGTGCCATCACCTCGGGAGATACGCAGTATTTT